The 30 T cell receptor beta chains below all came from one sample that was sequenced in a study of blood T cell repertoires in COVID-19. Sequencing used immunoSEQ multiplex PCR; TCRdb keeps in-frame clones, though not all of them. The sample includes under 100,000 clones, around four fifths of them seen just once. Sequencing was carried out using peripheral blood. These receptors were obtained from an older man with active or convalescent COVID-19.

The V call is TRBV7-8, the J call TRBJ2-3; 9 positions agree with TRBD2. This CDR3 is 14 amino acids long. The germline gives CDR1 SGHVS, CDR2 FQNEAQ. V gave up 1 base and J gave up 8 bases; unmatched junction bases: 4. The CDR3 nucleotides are TGTGCCAGCAGCTTAGGCGGGGGGGCAGTTACGCAGTATTTT. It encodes CASSLGGGAVTQYF.

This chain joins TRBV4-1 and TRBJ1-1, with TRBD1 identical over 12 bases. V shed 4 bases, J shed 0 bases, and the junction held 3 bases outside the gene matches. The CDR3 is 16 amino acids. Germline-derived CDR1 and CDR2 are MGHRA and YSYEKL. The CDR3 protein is CASSRGQGALNTEAFF. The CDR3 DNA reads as TGCGCCAGCAGCCGGGGACAGGGGGCTCTGAACACTGAAGCTTTCTTT.

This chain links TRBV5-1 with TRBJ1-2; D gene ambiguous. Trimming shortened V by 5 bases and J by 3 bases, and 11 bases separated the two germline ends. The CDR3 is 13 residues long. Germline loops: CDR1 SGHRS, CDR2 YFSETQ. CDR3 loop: CASSVDTYYGYTF. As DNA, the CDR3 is TGCGCCAGCAGTGTAGACACGTACTATGGCTACACCTTC.

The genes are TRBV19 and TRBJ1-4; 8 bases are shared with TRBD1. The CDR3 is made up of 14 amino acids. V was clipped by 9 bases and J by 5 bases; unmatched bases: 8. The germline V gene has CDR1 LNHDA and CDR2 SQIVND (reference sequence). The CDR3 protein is CASKPGQANEKLFF. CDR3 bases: TGTGCCAGCAAACCGGGACAGGCGAATGAAAAACTGTTTTTT.

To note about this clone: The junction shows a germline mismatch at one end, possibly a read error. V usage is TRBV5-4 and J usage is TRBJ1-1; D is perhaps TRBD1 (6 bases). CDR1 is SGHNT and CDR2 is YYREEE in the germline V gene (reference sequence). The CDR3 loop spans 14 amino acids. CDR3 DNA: TGTGCCAGCAGTTTGGGGGGCCCTGGCACTGAAGCTTTCTTT. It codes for CASSLGGPGTEAFF.

This CDR3 reads CASSLSSGWRMSYEQYV. The CDR3 bases are TGTGCCAGCAGTCTAAGTAGCGGTTGGAGGATGTCCTACGAGCAGTACGTC. The gene calls are TRBV2 and TRBJ2-7; a possible D gene is TRBD2 (6 bases). Germline V gene lookup returns CDR1 SNHLY and CDR2 FYNNEI. V was clipped by 5 bases and J by 1 base, with 21 bases between them. CDR3 length: 17 amino acids.

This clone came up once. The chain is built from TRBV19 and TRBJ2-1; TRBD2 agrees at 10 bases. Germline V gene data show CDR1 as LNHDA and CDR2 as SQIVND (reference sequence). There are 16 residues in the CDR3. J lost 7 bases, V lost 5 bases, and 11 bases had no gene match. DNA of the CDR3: TGTGCCAGTAGTCCGCTAGCGGGAGCGGGTGTAAATGAGCAGTTCTTC. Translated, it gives CASSPLAGAGVNEQFF.

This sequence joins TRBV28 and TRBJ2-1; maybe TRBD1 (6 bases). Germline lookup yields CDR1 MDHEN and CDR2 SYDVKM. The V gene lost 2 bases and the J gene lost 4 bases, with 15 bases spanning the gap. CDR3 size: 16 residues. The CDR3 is CASSLVGWGQYNEQFF. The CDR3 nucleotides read TGTGCCAGCAGTTTAGTAGGGTGGGGACAATACAATGAGCAGTTCTTC.

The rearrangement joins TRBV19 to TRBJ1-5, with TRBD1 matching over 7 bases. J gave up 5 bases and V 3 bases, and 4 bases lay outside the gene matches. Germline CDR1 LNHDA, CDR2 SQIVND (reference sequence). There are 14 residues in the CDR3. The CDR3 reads CASSMTGTYQPQHF. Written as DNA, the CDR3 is TGTGCCAGTAGTATGACAGGGACGTATCAGCCCCAGCATTTT.

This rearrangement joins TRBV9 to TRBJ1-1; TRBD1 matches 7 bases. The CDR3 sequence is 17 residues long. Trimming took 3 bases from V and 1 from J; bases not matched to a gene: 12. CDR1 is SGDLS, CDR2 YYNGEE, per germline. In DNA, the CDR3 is TGTGCCAGCAGCGCCGGGACAGCCCAGCAAAGGAACACTGAAGCTTTCTTT. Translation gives CASSAGTAQQRNTEAFF.

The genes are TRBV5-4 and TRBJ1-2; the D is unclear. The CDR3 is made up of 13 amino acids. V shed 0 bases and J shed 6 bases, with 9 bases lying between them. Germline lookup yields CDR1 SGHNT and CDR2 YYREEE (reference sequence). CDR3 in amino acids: CASSLDSGDGYTF. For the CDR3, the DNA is TGTGCCAGCAGCTTGGACAGTGGCGATGGCTACACCTTC.

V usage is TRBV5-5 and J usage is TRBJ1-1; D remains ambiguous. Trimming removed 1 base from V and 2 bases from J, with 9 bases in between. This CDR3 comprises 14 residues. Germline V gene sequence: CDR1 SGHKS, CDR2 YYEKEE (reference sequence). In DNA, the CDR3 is TGTGCCAGCAGCTTGCGGGAGAGAAACACTGAAGCTTTCTTT. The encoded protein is CASSLRERNTEAFF.

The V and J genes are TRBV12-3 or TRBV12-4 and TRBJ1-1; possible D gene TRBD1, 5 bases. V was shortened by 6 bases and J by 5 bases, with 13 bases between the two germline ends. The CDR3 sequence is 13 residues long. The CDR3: CASSMGGVTEAFF. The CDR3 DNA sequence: TGTGCCAGCAGCATGGGGGGGGTGACTGAAGCTTTCTTT.

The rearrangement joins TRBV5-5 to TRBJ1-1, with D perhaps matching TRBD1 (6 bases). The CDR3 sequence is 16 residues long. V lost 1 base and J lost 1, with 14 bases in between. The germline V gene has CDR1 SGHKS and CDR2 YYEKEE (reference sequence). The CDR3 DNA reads TGTGCCAGCAGCTTGTCTGCTGACAGGCCGAACACTGAAGCTTTCTTT. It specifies CASSLSADRPNTEAFF.

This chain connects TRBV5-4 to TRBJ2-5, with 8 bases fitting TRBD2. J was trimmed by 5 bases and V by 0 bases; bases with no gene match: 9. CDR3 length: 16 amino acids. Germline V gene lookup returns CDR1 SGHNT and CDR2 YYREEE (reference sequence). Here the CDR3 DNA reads TGTGCCAGCAGCTTGGCCGGGGGGGGCACGGGGGAGACCCAGTACTTC. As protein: CASSLAGGGTGETQYF. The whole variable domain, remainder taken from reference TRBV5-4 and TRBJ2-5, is ETGVTQSPTHLIKTRGQQVTLRCSSQSGHNTVSWYQQALGQGPQFIFQYYREEENGRGNFPPRFSGLQFPNYSSELNVNALELDDSALYLCASSLAGGGTGETQYFGPGTRLLVL.

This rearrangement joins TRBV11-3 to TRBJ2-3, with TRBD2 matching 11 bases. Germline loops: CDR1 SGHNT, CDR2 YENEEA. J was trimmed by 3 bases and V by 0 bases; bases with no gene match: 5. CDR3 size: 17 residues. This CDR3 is CASSLDLAGGFTDTQYF. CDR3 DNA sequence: TGTGCCAGCAGCTTAGATCTAGCGGGAGGATTTACAGATACGCAGTATTTT. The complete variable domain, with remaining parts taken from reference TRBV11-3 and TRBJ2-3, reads EAGVVQSPRYKIIEKKQPVAFWCNPISGHNTLYWYLQNLGQGPELLIRYENEEAVDDSQLPKDRFSAERLKGVDSTLKIQPAELGDSAVYLCASSLDLAGGFTDTQYFGPGTRLTVL.

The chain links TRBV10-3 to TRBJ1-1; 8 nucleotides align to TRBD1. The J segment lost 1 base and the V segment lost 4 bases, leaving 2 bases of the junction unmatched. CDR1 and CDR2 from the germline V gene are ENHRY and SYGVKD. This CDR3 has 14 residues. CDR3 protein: CAISVDRANTEAFF. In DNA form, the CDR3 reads TGTGCCATCAGTGTGGACAGGGCGAACACTGAAGCTTTCTTT.

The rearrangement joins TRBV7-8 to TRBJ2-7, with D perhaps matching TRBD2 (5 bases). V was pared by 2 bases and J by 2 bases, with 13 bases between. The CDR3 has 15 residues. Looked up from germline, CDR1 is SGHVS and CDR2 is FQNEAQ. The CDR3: CASSLSVGRTYEQYV. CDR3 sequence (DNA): TGTGCCAGCAGCTTAAGCGTAGGGAGAACCTACGAGCAGTACGTC.

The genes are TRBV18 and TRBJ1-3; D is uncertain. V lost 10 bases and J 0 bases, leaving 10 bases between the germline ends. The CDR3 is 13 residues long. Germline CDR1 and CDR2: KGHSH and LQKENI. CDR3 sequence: CATETNSGNTIYF. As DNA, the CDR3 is TGTGCCACCGAGACTAACTCTGGAAACACCATATATTTT.

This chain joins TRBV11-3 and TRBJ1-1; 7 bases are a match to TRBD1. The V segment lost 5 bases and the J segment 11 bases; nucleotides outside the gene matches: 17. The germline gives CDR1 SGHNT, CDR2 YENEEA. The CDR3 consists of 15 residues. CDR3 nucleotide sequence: TGTGCCAGCAGCACCGTACCAGGGACAGATAAGCGGGCTTTCTTT. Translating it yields CASSTVPGTDKRAFF.

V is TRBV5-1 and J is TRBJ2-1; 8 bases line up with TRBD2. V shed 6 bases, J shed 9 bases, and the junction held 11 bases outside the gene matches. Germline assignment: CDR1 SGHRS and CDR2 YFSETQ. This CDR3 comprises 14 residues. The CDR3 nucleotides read TGCGCCAGCACACGGGAGGGCCAGAGGGGTGAGCAGTTCTTC. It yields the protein CASTREGQRGEQFF.

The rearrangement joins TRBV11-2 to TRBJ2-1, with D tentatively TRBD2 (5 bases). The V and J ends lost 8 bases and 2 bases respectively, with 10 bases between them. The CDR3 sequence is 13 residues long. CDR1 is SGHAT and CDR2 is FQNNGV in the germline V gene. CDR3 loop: CASREGTYNEQFF. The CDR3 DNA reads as TGTGCCAGCCGCGAGGGCACCTACAATGAGCAGTTCTTC.

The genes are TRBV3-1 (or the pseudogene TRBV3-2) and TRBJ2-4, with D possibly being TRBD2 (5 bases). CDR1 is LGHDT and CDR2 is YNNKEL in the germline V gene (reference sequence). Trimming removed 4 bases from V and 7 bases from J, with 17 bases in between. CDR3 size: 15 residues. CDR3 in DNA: TGTGCCAGCAGCCTAGCGCCTAGCCGGTTCAACATTCAGTACTTC. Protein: CASSLAPSRFNIQYF.

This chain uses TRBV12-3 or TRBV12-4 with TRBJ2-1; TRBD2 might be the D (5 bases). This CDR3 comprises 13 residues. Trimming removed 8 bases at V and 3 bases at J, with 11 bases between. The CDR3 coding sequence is TGTGCCAGCGTGGGAGCGGACTACAATGAGCAGTTCTTC. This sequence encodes CASVGADYNEQFF.

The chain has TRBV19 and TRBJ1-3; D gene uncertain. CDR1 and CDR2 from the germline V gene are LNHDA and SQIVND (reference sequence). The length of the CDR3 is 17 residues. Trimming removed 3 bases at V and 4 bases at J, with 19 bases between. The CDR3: CASSIGQGRGRGNTIYF. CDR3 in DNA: TGTGCCAGTAGTATCGGCCAAGGTCGGGGTCGGGGAAACACCATATATTTT. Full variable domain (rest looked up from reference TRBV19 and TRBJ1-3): DGGITQSPKYLFRKEGQNVTLSCEQNLNHDAMYWYRQDPGQGLRLIYYSQIVNDFQKGDIAEGYSVSREKKESFPLTVTSAQKNPTAFYLCASSIGQGRGRGNTIYFGEGSWLTVV.

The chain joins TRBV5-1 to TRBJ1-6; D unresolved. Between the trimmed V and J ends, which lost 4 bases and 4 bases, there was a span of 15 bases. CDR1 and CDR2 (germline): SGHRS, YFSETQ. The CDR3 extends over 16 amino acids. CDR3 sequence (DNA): TGCGCCAGCAGCCCGGTACAGATGAATTATAATTCACCCCTCCACTTT. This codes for CASSPVQMNYNSPLHF.

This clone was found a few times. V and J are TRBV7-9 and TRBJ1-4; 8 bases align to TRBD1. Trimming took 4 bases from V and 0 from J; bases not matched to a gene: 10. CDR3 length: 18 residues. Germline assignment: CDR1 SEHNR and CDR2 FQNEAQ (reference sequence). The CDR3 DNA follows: TGTGCCAGCAGCTCCAATATTGTGGACAGGGCAACTAATGAAAAACTGTTTTTT. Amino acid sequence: CASSSNIVDRATNEKLFF.

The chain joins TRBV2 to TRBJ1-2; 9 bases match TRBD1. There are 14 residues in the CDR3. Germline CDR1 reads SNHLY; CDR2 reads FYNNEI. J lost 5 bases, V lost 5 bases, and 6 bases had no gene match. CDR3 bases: TGTGCCAGCAGTCCACAGGGGGCGCAGTATGGCTACACCTTC. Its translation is CASSPQGAQYGYTF.

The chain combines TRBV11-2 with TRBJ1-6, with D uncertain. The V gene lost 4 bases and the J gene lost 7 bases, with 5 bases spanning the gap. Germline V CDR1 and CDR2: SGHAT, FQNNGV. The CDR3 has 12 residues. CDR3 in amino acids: CASSSSNSPLHF. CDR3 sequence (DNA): TGTGCCAGCAGCTCTTCGAATTCACCCCTCCACTTT.

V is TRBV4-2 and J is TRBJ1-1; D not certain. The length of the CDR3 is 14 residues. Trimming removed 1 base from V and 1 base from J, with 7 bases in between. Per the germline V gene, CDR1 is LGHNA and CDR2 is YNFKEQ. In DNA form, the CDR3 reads TGTGCCAGCAGCCAAGGACTGACGAACACTGAAGCTTTCTTT. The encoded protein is CASSQGLTNTEAFF.